The clone carrying this T cell receptor (beta chain) was counted many times. Its antigen is unidentified. The V end was cut by 5 bases, the J end by 0 bases, with 25 bases between. The CDR3 contains 20 residues. The TCR beta libraries were generated through quantitative 5'-RACE incorporating molecular barcodes. In TCRdb, the 5' RACE reads were re-called with MiXCR into one record per CDR3 protein. The table shows about 130,000 distinct CDR3 sequences, with approximately 9.7% occurring only once. The sample originates from a study of CD8 T cells in ankylosing spondylitis. Findings and limits, study-wide: Disease-linked clones reportedly concentrated significantly in matched ankylosing spondylitis synovial fluid.

The chain combines TRBV12-3 or TRBV12-4 with TRBJ2-2; D is tentatively TRBD1 or TRBD2 (6 bases each). This receptor was taken from a male donor with ankylosing spondylitis or in good health (not recorded which). The sequenced material came from blood, either unsorted or a sorted T cell fraction (not recorded which). This CDR3 is CASSPSLGGTYLANTGELFF. CDR3 nucleotides: TGTGCCAGCAGTCCCAGTTTAGGCGGGACATACCTAGCGAACACCGGGGAGCTGTTTTTT.